This TCR beta chain comes out of a study of shared clonotypes between healthy human individuals. Repertoires were generated with immunoSEQ multiplex PCR, while TCRdb's copy carries only in-frame clones and drops some. The table shows around 580,000 clones, with roughly 98% occurring only once. CD8 cells regarded as naive lacked CD45RO, were positively chosen for CCR7, and omitted terminally differentiated effector memory CD45RA+ cells. Source material: naive CD8+ T cells sorted from blood. This TCR was sampled from a man aged 30 to 39 in good health.

The CDR3 DNA follows: TGTGCCAGCAGTTACGAACAGGGGAATGAGCAGTTCTTC. Amino acid sequence: CASSYEQGNEQFF. The rearrangement uses TRBV6-5 and TRBJ2-1, with TRBD1 matching over 7 bases. Per germline, CDR1 MNHEY and CDR2 SVGAGI. CDR3 length: 13 amino acids. The junction had 2 bases not matched to a gene; V was cut back by 2 bases and J by 7 bases.